This T cell receptor beta chain originates from a study of T-cell memory formation after mild COVID-19. A word on this clonotype: Its antigen is unknown.

Study-wide results and limits: Contracting CD4+ clones sat mainly in CM and EM; CD8+ in EMRA. Pre-infection memory carried some responding clones, suggesting that cross-reactive memory joined.

Constant-segment primers were used for 5'RACE, and the resulting TCR alpha and TCR beta cDNA libraries carried sample barcodes and UMIs. Each CDR3 protein is one row after TCRdb ran MiXCR on the 5' RACE reads. The sample lists about 180,000 distinct CDR3 sequences, about a sixth occurring once. This receptor was identified in an adult woman who had mild COVID-19 (a few samples of this study predate the infection). Cell type and time point are not known. Input material: PBMCs or a T cell subset sorted from them (not recorded which).

The CDR3 spells CASSDREQPQHF. The CDR3 nucleotides read TGTGCCAGCTCGGACAGGGAACAGCCCCAGCATTTT. The genes are TRBV12-3 or TRBV12-4 and TRBJ1-5, with 8 bases identical to TRBD1. J gave up 7 bases and V 8 bases, and 4 bases lay outside the gene matches. The CDR3 consists of 12 residues.